This entry lists 28 T cell receptor beta chains sequenced from one sample in a study of identifying expanded T cells in peripheral blood. TCRdb keeps only in-frame clones here, not all; method: immunoSEQ multiplex PCR. Of around 120,000 clones listed, around 88% are singletons. The specimen sequenced was blood. The source is a person between 18 and 75 years old in good health.

This clone was seen more than once but under ten times. The chain uses TRBV19 and TRBJ2-7; tentatively, D is TRBD2 (6 bases). CDR1 LNHDA and CDR2 SQIVND come from the germline V gene (reference sequence). The CDR3 has 13 residues. The ends were cut back, 6 bases at V and 4 bases at J, with 13 bases in the middle. The CDR3 here is CASSQGREYEQYF. The DNA for the CDR3 is TGTGCCAGTAGCCAGGGACGGGAGTACGAGCAGTACTTC.

This chain uses TRBV6-5 with TRBJ1-5; D remains ambiguous. The CDR3 consists of 11 residues. V gave up 7 bases and J gave up 7 bases, with 8 bases separating them. Per germline, CDR1 MNHEY and CDR2 SVGAGI. The CDR3: CASTTSQPQHF. The CDR3 DNA follows: TGTGCCAGCACCACGTCCCAGCCCCAGCATTTT.

This chain connects TRBV2 to TRBJ2-2; maybe TRBD2 (6 bases). The CDR3 extends over 12 amino acids. Germline V gives CDR1 SNHLY, CDR2 FYNNEI. V was clipped by 6 bases and J by 5 bases, with 7 bases between them. CDR3 sequence: CASSRETGELFF. The CDR3 coding sequence is TGTGCCAGCAGCCGGGAGACCGGGGAGCTGTTTTTT.

The chain employs TRBV7-6 and TRBJ1-2, with 10 nucleotides matching TRBD1. This CDR3 has 14 residues. V trimming: 5 bases; J trimming: 5 bases; junction bases outside the gene matches: 5. Germline CDR1 is SGHVS and CDR2 is FNYEAQ. CDR3 sequence (DNA): TGTGCCAGCAGCGCCCGGGACAGGGGTTATGGCTACACCTTC. Protein: CASSARDRGYGYTF.

CDR3 loop: CASGRDISLNTEAFF. In nucleotides, the CDR3 is TGCGCCAGTGGCCGGGACATTTCATTGAACACTGAAGCTTTCTTT. The J gene is TRBJ1-1, the V gene TRBV4-1, with a weak D call TRBD1 (6 bases). CDR1 and CDR2 from the germline V gene are MGHRA and YSYEKL. CDR3 length: 15 amino acids. V shed 9 bases and J shed 0 bases, with 17 bases lying between them.

The chain combines TRBV2 with TRBJ1-1, with D hard to call. CDR1 and CDR2 (germline): SNHLY, FYNNEI. The CDR3 has 13 amino acids. V dropped 7 bases and J dropped 2 bases, with 11 bases sitting between them. The CDR3 loop is CASMVEANTEAFF. DNA of the CDR3: TGTGCCAGCATGGTTGAAGCCAACACTGAAGCTTTCTTT.

The sample holds one count of this clone. The rearrangement uses TRBV6-6 and TRBJ2-1; 7 bases agree with TRBD2. The CDR3 extends over 16 amino acids. In germline, CDR1 is MNHNY, CDR2 SVGAGI (reference sequence). Losses at the gene ends were 0 bases for V and 2 bases for J; bases not matched to a gene: 4. The CDR3 is CASSYSPSGAYNEQFF. In DNA, the CDR3 is TGTGCCAGCAGTTACTCGCCTAGCGGAGCCTACAATGAGCAGTTCTTC.

The J gene is TRBJ2-6, the V gene TRBV7-9, with 8 bases that match TRBD1. The J segment lost 0 bases and the V segment lost 5 bases, leaving 12 bases of the junction unmatched. Germline CDR1 reads SEHNR; CDR2 reads FQNEAQ (reference sequence). The CDR3 contains 19 residues. The CDR3 protein is CASSMAQGAGLSGANVLTF. The CDR3 DNA reads as TGTGCCAGCAGCATGGCTCAGGGGGCTGGGCTCTCTGGGGCCAACGTCCTGACTTTC.

The chain is built from TRBV5-8 and TRBJ2-1; TRBD2 aligns across 12 bases. CDR3 length: 16 amino acids. With 4 bases clipped from V and 8 bases from J, the junction kept 10 bases outside the gene matches. Germline V gene data show CDR1 as SGHTS and CDR2 as YDEGEE. The CDR3 nucleotides are TGTGCCAGCAGCCCCCAGAGACTAGCGGGAGCCGATGAGCAGTTCTTC. Protein product: CASSPQRLAGADEQFF.

The chain couples TRBV30 to TRBJ1-3, with D unclear. The germline CDR1 and CDR2 sequences are GTSNPN and SVGIG (reference sequence). Trimming cost V 3 bases and J 0 bases, with 12 bases left between them. The CDR3 runs to 15 residues. The CDR3 DNA sequence: TGTGCCTGGAGCAGGAATCTTTTCTCTGGAAACACCATATATTTT. This translates into CAWSRNLFSGNTIYF.

The chain carries TRBV11-3 and TRBJ2-1, with TRBD2 matching over 8 bases. CDR1 is SGHNT and CDR2 is YENEEA in the germline V gene. The CDR3 consists of 15 residues. V was pared by 5 bases and J by 7 bases, with 10 bases of the junction left unmatched. The DNA of the CDR3 is TGTGCCAGCAGCCCAGAGGTAGCGGGATTAAATGAGCAGTTCTTC. Its protein product is CASSPEVAGLNEQFF.

The rearrangement joins TRBV5-1 to TRBJ1-2; maybe TRBD1 (5 bases). V shed 4 bases and J shed 8 bases, with 9 bases lying between them. Looked up from germline, CDR1 is SGHRS and CDR2 is YFSETQ. This CDR3 is 11 amino acids long. The CDR3 region has the DNA TGCGCCAGCAGCGGGGGACCGGGCTACACCTTC. Translated, it gives CASSGGPGYTF.

The rearrangement joins TRBV5-6 to TRBJ2-7; tentative D call: TRBD2 (6 bases). The CDR3 contains 15 residues. The V end was cut by 1 base, the J end by 0 bases, with 11 bases between. Germline V gene sequence: CDR1 SGHDT, CDR2 YYEEEE. CDR3 sequence: CASSLHGGSSYEQYF. DNA for the CDR3: TGTGCCAGCAGCTTGCACGGGGGAAGCTCCTACGAGCAGTACTTC.

Notes on this clone: Other DNA sequences of this sample code for an identical CDR3. The chain has TRBV6-5 and TRBJ2-2; 10 nucleotides match TRBD1. The CDR3 spans 14 residues. Germline V gene data show CDR1 as MNHEY and CDR2 as SVGAGI. V lost 6 bases to trimming and J lost 8 bases; unmatched junction nucleotides: 6. The CDR3 protein is CASRPGQGSGELFF. The CDR3 region has the DNA TGTGCCAGCAGGCCGGGACAGGGGTCTGGGGAGCTGTTTTTT.

The chain uses TRBV4-1 and TRBJ2-1; 10 bases agree with TRBD2. V lost 6 bases, J lost 4 bases, and 6 bases stayed unmatched. The CDR3 has 15 amino acids. The germline V gene encodes CDR1 MGHRA and CDR2 YSYEKL. CDR3 sequence (DNA): TGCGCCAGCAGTCAACTAGCGGGGCAGTACAATGAGCAGTTCTTC. Protein product: CASSQLAGQYNEQFF.

This chain connects TRBV4-2 to TRBJ1-1, with D possibly matching TRBD1 (6 bases). The germline V and J ends were trimmed by 1 base and 6 bases, with 12 bases remaining between them. CDR3 length: 14 residues. CDR1 is LGHNA, CDR2 YNFKEQ, per germline. As DNA, the CDR3 is TGTGCCAGCAGCCAAGGAGGGACATCAGCTGAAGCTTTCTTT. It yields the protein CASSQGGTSAEAFF.

V and J are TRBV27 and TRBJ2-7; D is uncertain. The CDR3 runs 12 residues. V was pared by 8 bases and J by 3 bases, with 11 bases between. The V gene's germline CDR1 is MNHEY and CDR2 SMNVEV (reference sequence). The CDR3 nucleotides are TGTGCCAGCGGATTGGTCGACTACGAGCAGTACTTC. This sequence encodes CASGLVDYEQYF.

The chain is built from TRBV15 and TRBJ2-1; TRBD2 aligns across 8 bases. The CDR3 is 15 amino acids. The ends lost 8 bases at V and 5 bases at J; junction bases unmatched: 11. Germline V lookup: CDR1 LNHNV, CDR2 YYDKDF (reference sequence). CDR3 loop: CATEKPGLGDNEQFF. CDR3 sequence (DNA): TGTGCCACCGAGAAACCGGGACTAGGGGACAATGAGCAGTTCTTC.

This clone occurred a few times. The rearrangement uses TRBV4-1 and TRBJ2-7, with TRBD1 identical over 9 bases. The trim removed 6 bases at V and 5 bases at J, leaving 14 bases unmatched. CDR1 and CDR2 from the germline V gene are MGHRA and YSYEKL. The CDR3 is made up of 16 amino acids. The CDR3 coding sequence is TGCGCCAGCAGTCCTAACTTCGGACAGGGGAGGGACGAGCAGTACTTC. Translation: CASSPNFGQGRDEQYF.

This clone was found once. CDR3 sequence reads: CASSKGWWTSGSRFYEQYF. The CDR3 DNA reads TGTGCCAGCAGCAAAGGATGGTGGACTAGCGGGAGTAGGTTCTACGAGCAGTACTTC. The chain joins TRBV21-1 to TRBJ2-7; TRBD2, as called in the table, went unchecked against the DNA. TRBV21-1 corresponds to a pseudogene. The CDR3 covers 19 residues.

V gene TRBV29-1 combines with J gene TRBJ2-3; D not resolved. CDR3 length: 13 amino acids. Per germline, CDR1 SQVTM and CDR2 ANQGSEA. The ends were cut back, 4 bases at V and 2 bases at J, with 10 bases in the middle. CDR3 in amino acids: CSVGGTSTDTQYF. CDR3 nucleotides: TGCAGCGTTGGTGGCACATCCACAGATACGCAGTATTTT.

The gene calls are TRBV19 and TRBJ2-7, with 10 positions matching TRBD2. The CDR3 is 15 residues long. The junction had 2 bases not matched to a gene; V was cut back by 3 bases and J by 0 bases. The germline CDR1 and CDR2 sequences are LNHDA and SQIVND (reference sequence). In DNA, the CDR3 is TGTGCCAGTAGTATTGGACTAGCGGCCTCCTACGAGCAGTACTTC. It is translated as CASSIGLAASYEQYF.

The chain has TRBV19 and TRBJ1-1, with D unresolved. This CDR3 has 12 residues. The V end lost 6 bases, the J end lost 6 bases, and 11 bases lay between the germline ends. Germline V lookup: CDR1 LNHDA, CDR2 SQIVND (reference sequence). Written as DNA, the CDR3 is TGTGCCAGTAGCTTCTATGAGGCTGAAGCTTTCTTT. This translates into CASSFYEAEAFF.

The chain couples TRBV11-3 to TRBJ2-6; 7 bases line up with TRBD2. V shed 5 bases and J 2 bases; nucleotides not matched to a gene: 3. Germline CDR1 and CDR2: SGHNT and YENEEA. The length of the CDR3 is 15 residues. The CDR3 loop is CASSPAGAGANVLTF. CDR3 DNA sequence: TGTGCCAGCAGCCCCGCGGGGGCTGGGGCCAACGTCCTGACTTTC.

The CDR3 DNA is TGCGCCAGCAGCTTGAGGTTGGACAGGGGGCAGGGCGAGCAGTACTTC. As protein: CASSLRLDRGQGEQYF. The chain combines TRBV5-1 with TRBJ2-7; 11 bases align to TRBD1. The V and J ends lost 1 base and 6 bases, in that order; junction bases with no gene match: 9. The CDR3 has 16 residues. Germline V CDR1 and CDR2: SGHRS, YFSETQ.

The V and J genes are TRBV7-2 and TRBJ2-7; 7 nucleotides agree with TRBD1. The CDR3 totals 13 residues. Per the germline V gene, CDR1 is SGHTA and CDR2 is FQGNSA. With 5 bases clipped from V and 6 bases from J, the junction kept 7 bases outside the gene matches. As DNA, the CDR3 is TGTGCCAGCAGCCGACAACAGGGGAGCGAGCAGTACTTC. Residues: CASSRQQGSEQYF.

The chain has TRBV19 and TRBJ2-4; possibly TRBD1 for D (5 bases). Trimming stripped 2 bases from V and 11 bases from J, with 10 bases between. CDR1 is LNHDA and CDR2 is SQIVND in the germline V gene (reference sequence). CDR3 size: 12 residues. CDR3 region: CASSIQGSVQYF. In DNA, the CDR3 is TGTGCCAGTAGTATACAGGGAAGCGTTCAGTACTTC.

V gene TRBV5-4 combines with J gene TRBJ2-3; 8 positions match TRBD2. This CDR3 comprises 15 residues. Germline V gene lookup returns CDR1 SGHNT and CDR2 YYREEE (reference sequence). V gave up 5 bases and J gave up 1 base; unmatched junction bases: 6. CDR3 loop: CASRASGGGTDTQYF. DNA for the CDR3: TGTGCCAGCAGGGCGAGCGGGGGAGGCACAGATACGCAGTATTTT.